A single sample is the source of the 27 T cell receptor beta chains below, sequenced in a study of T cells in Graves' hyperthyroidism and ophthalmopathy. TCR beta CDR3 sequences were amplified from RNA transcripts. An initial round of RT-PCR targeting the TCR CDR3 relied on the HTBI primer set. MiXCR was run by TCRdb on the multiplex PCR reads, yielding one entry per CDR3 protein. The data hold some 340,000 distinct CDR3 sequences, with about 13% observed a single time. Sequencing input: blood. Source of these receptors: a woman aged 40 to 55 with Graves' ophthalmopathy.

Only a few counts were recorded for this clonotype. For the CDR3, the DNA is TGTGCCAGCAGTTACTTTACAGGGGGCGAGAACTATGGCTACACCTTC. It is translated as CASSYFTGGENYGYTF. The V and J genes are TRBV6-6 and TRBJ1-2, with 9 bases that match TRBD1. The CDR3 covers 16 residues. J lost 2 bases, V lost 1 base, and 5 bases had no gene match. Germline values: CDR1 MNHNY, CDR2 SVGAGI (reference sequence).

This clonotype was seen more than once but under ten times. The rearrangement links TRBV6-5 to TRBJ2-1; D is unclear. The CDR3 is made up of 15 amino acids. V dropped 4 bases and J dropped 4 bases, with 14 bases sitting between them. CDR1 is MNHEY and CDR2 is SVGAGI in the germline V gene. The DNA of the CDR3 is TGTGCCAGCAGTTTATCGAGCCAGGCGTACAATGAGCAGTTCTTC. Protein: CASSLSSQAYNEQFF.

This clonotype has ten or more counts. The rearrangement joins TRBV6-1 to TRBJ1-2; D call uncertain. The V end was cut by 4 bases, the J end by 5 bases, with 11 bases between. Looked up from germline, CDR1 is MNHNS and CDR2 is SASEGT. This CDR3 is built from 13 residues. CDR3 region: CASSVSGPYGYTF. CDR3 DNA: TGTGCCAGCAGTGTATCCGGGCCTTATGGCTACACCTTC.

The chain uses TRBV2 and TRBJ2-5; TRBD2 might be the D (5 bases). The germline V gene encodes CDR1 SNHLY and CDR2 FYNNEI. Between the trimmed V and J ends, which lost 9 bases and 3 bases, there was a span of 17 bases. The CDR3 loop spans 14 amino acids. CDR3 DNA: TGTGCCAGTGTGACGGGAACACGCGAAGAGACCCAGTACTTC. Residues: CASVTGTREETQYF.

This clonotype came up many times. The CDR3 loop is CASSLKGRTSNGYTF. CDR3 DNA: TGTGCCAGCAGCTTAAAGGGGCGGACGAGCAATGGCTACACCTTC. The chain combines TRBV7-2 with TRBJ1-2; TRBD1 might be the D (5 bases). This CDR3 spans 15 amino acids. With 2 bases removed from V and 6 bases from J, the gap between germline ends came to 16 bases. The germline gives CDR1 SGHTA, CDR2 FQGNSA.

Many counts were recorded for this clonotype. The V call is TRBV18, the J call TRBJ1-1, with D unclear. Between the trimmed V and J ends, which lost 0 bases and 6 bases, there was a span of 14 bases. The CDR3 length is 15 residues. Germline CDR1 reads KGHSH; CDR2 reads LQKENI. CDR3 DNA sequence: TGTGCCAGCTCACCACCGTCTCATTACGGGGCTGAAGCTTTCTTT. The encoded protein is CASSPPSHYGAEAFF.

J is TRBJ2-1 and V is TRBV19, with 11 bases fitting TRBD2. V lost 9 bases and J lost 8; bases outside the gene matches: 9. CDR3 size: 14 residues. Germline assignment: CDR1 LNHDA and CDR2 SQIVND (reference sequence). As DNA, the CDR3 is TGTGCCAGCCGACTAGCGGGACCCAGCGATGAGCAGTTCTTC. Its translation: CASRLAGPSDEQFF.

This clonotype occurred many times. V is TRBV2 and J is TRBJ1-6, with D possibly matching TRBD1 (6 bases). CDR3 length: 13 amino acids. V lost 6 bases and J lost 7, with 10 bases in between. Looked up from germline, CDR1 is SNHLY and CDR2 is FYNNEI. CDR3 coding DNA: TGTGCCAGCAGGTCAGGGGCCAATTCACCCCTCCACTTT. It translates to CASRSGANSPLHF.

This clonotype showed up many times. CDR3 DNA sequence: TGTGCCAGCAGTCCCAGCATAATGAACACTGAAGCTTTCTTT. It encodes CASSPSIMNTEAFF. The V gene is TRBV27, the J gene TRBJ1-1; D unresolved. This CDR3 spans 14 amino acids. V lost 5 bases and J 0 bases, leaving 10 bases between the germline ends. Germline V gives CDR1 MNHEY, CDR2 SMNVEV (reference sequence).

V usage is TRBV6-1 and J usage is TRBJ2-2; D remains unclear. The V end lost 3 bases, the J end lost 1 base, and 6 bases lay between the germline ends. Germline CDR1 MNHNS, CDR2 SASEGT. The CDR3 sequence is 14 residues long. As DNA, the CDR3 is TGTGCCAGCAGTGACCTAGAGAACACCGGGGAGCTGTTTTTT. The encoded protein is CASSDLENTGELFF.

The chain recombines TRBV4-2 with TRBJ1-1; D gene uncertain. This CDR3 has 15 residues. With 1 base removed from V and 1 base from J, the gap between germline ends came to 10 bases. The V gene's germline CDR1 is LGHNA and CDR2 YNFKEQ. The CDR3 DNA reads as TGTGCCAGCAGCCAAGTGGATCAGCCGAACACTGAAGCTTTCTTT. It codes for CASSQVDQPNTEAFF.

This clonotype was counted a single time. This may come from a read error, since a much larger clone is one base off. This chain links TRBV11-2 with TRBJ2-2, with D possibly being TRBD2 (6 bases). The germline V gene encodes CDR1 SGHAT and CDR2 FQNNGV. This CDR3 has 17 residues. This CDR3 reads CASRGGPTVRNIGELFF. In DNA, the CDR3 is TGTGCCAGCAGGGGGGGTCCGACGGTTCGGAACATCGGGGAGCTGTTTTTT.

This clonotype has at least ten counts. V gene TRBV7-2 combines with J gene TRBJ2-7; no firm D call. The CDR3 is 11 amino acids. CDR1 is SGHTA and CDR2 is FQGNSA in the germline V gene. V lost 8 bases to trimming and J lost 4 bases, with 9 bases between them. The CDR3 is CASGHRYEQYF. Written as DNA, the CDR3 is TGTGCCAGCGGCCACAGATACGAGCAGTACTTC.

This clonotype is a singleton in its sample. This chain uses TRBV5-1 with TRBJ1-3, with 7 bases aligning to TRBD1. The V gene's germline CDR1 is SGHRS and CDR2 YFSETQ. Trimming at V came to 2 bases and at J to 3 bases, leaving 11 bases not matched to a gene. The CDR3 has 17 amino acids. DNA of the CDR3: TGCGCCAGCAGCTTCGAGGGGGCGCCGGGACTTGGAAACACCATATATTTT. Translating it yields CASSFEGAPGLGNTIYF.

This clonotype showed up just a few times. The chain carries TRBV9 and TRBJ2-3, with TRBD2 matching 11 bases. CDR1 is SGDLS and CDR2 is YYNGEE in the germline V gene. The trim removed 2 bases at V and 2 bases at J, leaving 10 bases unmatched. The CDR3 consists of 18 residues. DNA for the CDR3: TGTGCCAGCAGCGTGGTAGCGGGGGGGCCCGGGATCACAGATACGCAGTATTTT. This codes for CASSVVAGGPGITDTQYF. Supplemented by reference TRBV9 and TRBJ2-3, the full variable domain reads DSGVTQTPKHLITATGQRVTLRCSPRSGDLSVYWYQQSLDQGLQFLIQYYNGEERAKGNILERFSAQQFPDLHSELNLSSLELGDSALYFCASSVVAGGPGITDTQYFGPGTRLTVL.

This clonotype has just a few counts. The chain combines TRBV19 with TRBJ2-3, with 9 nucleotides matching TRBD2. From germline, CDR1 is LNHDA and CDR2 SQIVND (reference sequence). V was pared by 5 bases and J by 8 bases, with 5 bases of the junction left unmatched. The CDR3 runs to 13 residues. CDR3 sequence reads: CASSATTSGTQYF. In nucleotides, the CDR3 is TGTGCCAGTAGTGCGACGACTAGCGGTACGCAGTATTTT.

The table lists this clonotype with a few counts. The J gene is TRBJ2-1, the V gene TRBV11-2, with 8 positions matching TRBD2. Germline V gene data show CDR1 as SGHAT and CDR2 as FQNNGV. The CDR3 extends over 13 amino acids. With 5 bases clipped from V and 15 bases from J, the junction kept 12 bases outside the gene matches. In DNA form, the CDR3 reads TGTGCCAGCAGCCACGGGGGGGGACACCAAGGGTTCTTC. This gives the protein CASSHGGGHQGFF.

In its sample, this clonotype was seen many times. This rearrangement joins TRBV27 to TRBJ1-2; possibly TRBD1 for D (5 bases). The germline CDR1 and CDR2 sequences are MNHEY and SMNVEV (reference sequence). The CDR3 extends over 15 amino acids. The germline V and J ends were trimmed by 3 bases and 4 bases, with 15 bases remaining between them. In nucleotides, the CDR3 is TGTGCCAGCAGTTTCGCCCCGGGACGGACCTATGGCTACACCTTC. Its translation: CASSFAPGRTYGYTF.

This clonotype was counted a few times. V usage is TRBV9 and J usage is TRBJ1-2; D unclear. V lost 0 bases to trimming and J lost 1 base, with 7 bases between them. The CDR3 runs 14 residues. Looked up from germline, CDR1 is SGDLS and CDR2 is YYNGEE. Here the CDR3 reads CASSVGVHNYGYTF. CDR3 nucleotide sequence: TGTGCCAGCAGCGTAGGAGTACATAACTATGGCTACACCTTC.

In its sample, this clonotype was seen many times. J is TRBJ2-7 and V is TRBV18; D remains unclear. The CDR3 totals 12 residues. Germline assignment: CDR1 KGHSH and CDR2 LQKENI. The V and J ends lost 6 bases and 4 bases respectively, with 10 bases between them. The CDR3: CASSPNGYEQYF. The CDR3 DNA reads as TGTGCCAGCTCGCCAAATGGGTACGAGCAGTACTTC.

Regarding this clonotype: A read error may be the cause here, since a much bigger clone is one base away. V is TRBV2 and J is TRBJ2-1; 7 nucleotides agree with TRBD2. The CDR3 length is 15 residues. Per the germline V gene, CDR1 is SNHLY and CDR2 is FYNNEI. CDR3 sequence: CASRWEGSSYNEQLF. The CDR3 DNA reads TGTGCCAGCAGGTGGGAGGGCAGCTCCTACAATGAGCAGCTCTTC.

This clonotype was detected ten times or more. V gene TRBV11-3 combines with J gene TRBJ1-1; D might be TRBD1 (5 bases). Germline V gene data show CDR1 as SGHNT and CDR2 as YENEEA. This CDR3 comprises 14 residues. V was cut by 3 bases and J by 5 bases, with 13 bases left in between. The CDR3 loop reads CASSLDTPGTEAFF. CDR3 nucleotides: TGTGCCAGCAGCTTGGACACTCCTGGGACTGAAGCTTTCTTT.

This clonotype was observed many times. The chain combines TRBV12-5 with TRBJ2-1; 8 bases are a match to TRBD2. J gave up 6 bases and V 6 bases, and 10 bases lay outside the gene matches. The CDR3 has 15 residues. Per the germline V gene, CDR1 is LGHNT and CDR2 is FRNRAP. Here the CDR3 DNA reads TGTGCTAGTGGCACCTCAGCGGGAGCAGGCAATGAGCAGTTCTTC. This codes for CASGTSAGAGNEQFF. The full variable domain, rest sourced from reference TRBV12-5 and TRBJ2-1, is DARVTQTPRHKVTEMGQEVTMRCQPILGHNTVFWYRQTMMQGLELLAYFRNRAPLDDSGMPKDRFSAEMPDATLATLKIQPSEPRDSAVYFCASGTSAGAGNEQFFGPGTRLTVL.

The chain employs TRBV20-1 and TRBJ1-1; maybe TRBD1 (6 bases). The V and J ends lost 1 base and 3 bases respectively, with 15 bases between them. This CDR3 is 15 amino acids long. CDR1 and CDR2 (germline): DFQATT, SNEGSKA (reference sequence). The CDR3 sequence: CSARVGRGLDTEAFF. The CDR3 region has the DNA TGCAGTGCTAGAGTGGGCAGGGGTTTGGACACTGAAGCTTTCTTT.

This clonotype occurred a few times. The rearrangement uses TRBV5-1 and TRBJ2-3, with D possibly being TRBD1 or TRBD2 (7 bases each). Germline CDR1 reads SGHRS; CDR2 reads YFSETQ. The CDR3 covers 14 residues. With 4 bases removed from V and 5 bases from J, the gap between germline ends came to 14 bases. CDR3 coding DNA: TGCGCCAGCAGCCTAGGGGGCGGGGGAGATACGCAGTATTTT. Translating gives CASSLGGGGDTQYF.

At least ten counts were recorded for this clonotype. The CDR3 reads CASRDDYYSGELFF. CDR3 bases: TGTGCCAGCAGAGACGACTACTATTCCGGGGAGCTGTTTTTT. The chain uses TRBV2 and TRBJ2-2, with D possibly being TRBD2 (5 bases). Germline V gene lookup returns CDR1 SNHLY and CDR2 FYNNEI. The CDR3 length is 14 residues. Trimming took off 6 bases at V and 6 bases at J, with 14 bases between the two ends.

This clonotype was seen many times. The chain is built from TRBV12-3 or TRBV12-4 and TRBJ1-3, with TRBD1 matching over 11 bases. With 6 bases clipped from V and 8 bases from J, the junction kept 6 bases outside the gene matches. The CDR3 is 14 amino acids. In DNA, the CDR3 is TGTGCCAGCAGCCTCGGACAGGGGGCAGACACCATATATTTT. Translated, it gives CASSLGQGADTIYF.